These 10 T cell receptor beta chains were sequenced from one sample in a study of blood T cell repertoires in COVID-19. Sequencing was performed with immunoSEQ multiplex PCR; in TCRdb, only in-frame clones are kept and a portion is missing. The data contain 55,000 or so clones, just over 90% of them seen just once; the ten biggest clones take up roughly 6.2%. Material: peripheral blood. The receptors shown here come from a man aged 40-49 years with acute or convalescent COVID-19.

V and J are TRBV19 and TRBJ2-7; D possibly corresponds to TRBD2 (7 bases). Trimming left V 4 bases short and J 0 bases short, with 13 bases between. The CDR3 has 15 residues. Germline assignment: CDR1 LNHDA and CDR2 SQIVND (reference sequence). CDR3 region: CASSTVGGPSYEQYF. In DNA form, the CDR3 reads TGTGCCAGTAGTACAGTCGGGGGGCCCTCCTACGAGCAGTACTTC.

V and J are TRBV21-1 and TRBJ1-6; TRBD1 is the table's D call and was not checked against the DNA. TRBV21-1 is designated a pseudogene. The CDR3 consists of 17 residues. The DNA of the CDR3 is TGTGCCAGCAGCAATGCGAGAGGAGGACAGGTGATTTCACCCCTCCACTTT. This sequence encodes CASSNARGGQVISPLHF.

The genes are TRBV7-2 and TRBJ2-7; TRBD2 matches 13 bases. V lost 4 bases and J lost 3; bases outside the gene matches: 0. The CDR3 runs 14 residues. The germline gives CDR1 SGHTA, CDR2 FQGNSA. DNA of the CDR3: TGTGCCAGCAGCTGGACTAGCGGGAGCTACGAGCAGTACTTC. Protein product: CASSWTSGSYEQYF.

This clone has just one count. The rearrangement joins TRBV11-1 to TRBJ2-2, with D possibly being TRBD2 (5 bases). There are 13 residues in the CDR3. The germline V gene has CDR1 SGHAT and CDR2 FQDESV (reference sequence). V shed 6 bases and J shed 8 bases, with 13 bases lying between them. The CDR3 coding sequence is TGTGCCAGCAGTCCCGTCCGGACTGGGGAGCTGTTTTTT. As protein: CASSPVRTGELFF.

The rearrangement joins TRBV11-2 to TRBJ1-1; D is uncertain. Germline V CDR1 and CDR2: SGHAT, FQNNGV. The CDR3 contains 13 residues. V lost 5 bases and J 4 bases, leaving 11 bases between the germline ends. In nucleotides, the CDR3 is TGTGCCAGCAGCCGTACGCGGGGCACTGAAGCTTTCTTT. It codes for CASSRTRGTEAFF.

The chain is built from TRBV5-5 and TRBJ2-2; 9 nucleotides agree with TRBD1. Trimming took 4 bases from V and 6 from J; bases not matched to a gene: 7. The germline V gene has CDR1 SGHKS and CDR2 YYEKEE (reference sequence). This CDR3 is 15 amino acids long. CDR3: CASSPGTGFPGELFF. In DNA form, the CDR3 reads TGTGCCAGCAGCCCAGGGACAGGGTTCCCCGGGGAGCTGTTTTTT.

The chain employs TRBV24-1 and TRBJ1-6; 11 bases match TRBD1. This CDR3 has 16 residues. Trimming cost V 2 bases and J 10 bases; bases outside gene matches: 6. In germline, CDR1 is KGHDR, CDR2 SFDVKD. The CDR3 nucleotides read TGTGCCACCAGTGATTCTGGACAGGGGGCGAGCTCACCCCTCCACTTT. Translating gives CATSDSGQGASSPLHF.

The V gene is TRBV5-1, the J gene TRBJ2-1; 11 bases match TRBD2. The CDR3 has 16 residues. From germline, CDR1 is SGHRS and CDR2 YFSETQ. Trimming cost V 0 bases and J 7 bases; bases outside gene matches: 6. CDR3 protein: CASSLALGLAGNEQFF. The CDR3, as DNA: TGCGCCAGCAGCTTGGCCCTCGGACTAGCGGGTAATGAGCAGTTCTTC.

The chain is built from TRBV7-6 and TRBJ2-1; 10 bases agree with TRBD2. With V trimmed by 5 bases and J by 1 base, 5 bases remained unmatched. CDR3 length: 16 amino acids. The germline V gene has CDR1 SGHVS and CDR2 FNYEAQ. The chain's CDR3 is CASSPWTSGSYNEQFF. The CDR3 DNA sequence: TGTGCCAGCAGCCCCTGGACTAGCGGTTCCTACAATGAGCAGTTCTTC.

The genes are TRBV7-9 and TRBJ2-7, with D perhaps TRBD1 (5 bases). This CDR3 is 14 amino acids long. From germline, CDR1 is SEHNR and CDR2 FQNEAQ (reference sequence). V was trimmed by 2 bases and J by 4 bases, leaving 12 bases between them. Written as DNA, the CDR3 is TGTGCCAGCAGCTTACTTCAGGGCGGATACGAGCAGTACTTC. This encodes CASSLLQGGYEQYF. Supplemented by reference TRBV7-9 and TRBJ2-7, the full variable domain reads DTGVSQNPRHKITKRGQNVTFRCDPISEHNRLYWYRQTLGQGPEFLTYFQNEAQLEKSRLLSDRFSAERPKGSFSTLEIQRTEQGDSAMYLCASSLLQGGYEQYFGPGTRLTVT.